This T cell receptor beta chain derives from a study of identifying expanded T cells in peripheral blood. Produced via immunoSEQ multiplex PCR; TCRdb's table is partial and in-frame only. The sample has tens of thousands of clones; roughly 84% are singletons. Points from the study as a whole: Clone count variance between roughly 2-week samples rose with total template count.

During the collection period, no donor immune events like infections were recorded. Concerning this clone: Its antigen remains unknown.

This CDR3 is 15 amino acids long. Germline V gives CDR1 LNHDA, CDR2 SQIVND (reference sequence). V was cut by 7 bases and J by 0 bases, with 15 bases left in between. This sequence was found in a person aged 18 to 75 in good health. The chain carries TRBV19 and TRBJ1-2, with D perhaps TRBD1 (6 bases). Sequenced input: blood. CDR3 amino acids: CASTGGAQANYGYTF. The CDR3 region has the DNA TGTGCCAGTACGGGGGGGGCGCAGGCTAACTATGGCTACACCTTC.